A selection of T cell receptor beta chains follows, all from one sample in a study of regulatory and conventional T cells in RAG deficiency. Produced via immunoSEQ multiplex PCR; TCRdb's table is partial and in-frame only. The sample includes tens of thousands of clones, 75% to 95% of them seen just once. This sample was shared with a second study, whose subject was regulatory T cells.

The source material was Tregs sorted from blood. These receptors came from a human donor in good health. Each CDR3 is given without its conserved first and last residue.

v_call	j_call	cdr3_aa
TRBV11-1	TRBJ2-5	ASSLGGRLETQY
TRBV5-1	TRBJ2-5	ASSPIRMETQY
TRBV6-5	TRBJ2-7	ASSYSEGTYEQY
TRBV9	TRBJ2-4	ASSFHGRGTEDIQY
TRBV6-1	TRBJ1-2	ASSERQGASYGYT
TRBV9	TRBJ2-2	ASSGGLAGGPTGELF
TRBV25-1	TRBJ1-3	ASSETGTGNTIY
TRBV7-3	TRBJ2-2	ASSLTANTGELF
TRBV5-4	TRBJ2-5	ASSLAMGETQY
TRBV10-1	TRBJ2-7	ASSDKDAHYEQY
TRBV12-5	TRBJ1-5	ASGLGGYMAQPQH
TRBV28	TRBJ1-1	ASSLTGLMNTEAF
TRBV2	TRBJ2-2	ASSPVGTGELF
TRBV28	TRBJ1-2	ASSLGQDGFGYT
TRBV10-3	TRBJ2-5	ATRATQGIQETQY
TRBV19	TRBJ1-2	ASSIGSTWNYGYT
TRBV4-1	TRBJ2-4	ASSPTLRSLTVAKNIQY
TRBV19	TRBJ2-3	ASRGPYMSGRSSTDTQY
TRBV5-1	TRBJ1-1	ASSLGQGENTEAF
TRBV7-9	TRBJ2-3	ASSPGKAGSTDTQY
TRBV5-1	TRBJ1-1	ASSLGDRGTEAF
TRBV20-1	TRBJ1-1	SVGALTEAF
TRBV5-4	TRBJ2-7	ASSGDRAKFYEQY
TRBV29-1	TRBJ1-4	SVGGTASTNEKLF
TRBV12-5	TRBJ2-3	ASGPGHPSTDTQY
TRBV6-5	TRBJ1-6	ASSLLGGDSPLH
TRBV29-1	TRBJ1-6	SVVSSPLH
TRBV4-2	TRBJ2-6	ASSQGQSGANVLT
TRBV7-2	TRBJ1-4	ASSLATGIANEKLF
TRBV7-2	TRBJ2-1	ASSLGGQGLNNEQF
TRBV7-6	TRBJ2-1	ASSFRGTGGYNEQF
TRBV12-5	TRBJ1-5	ASGLVRMEYSNQPQH
TRBV11-2	TRBJ1-1	ASSLEPGVGTEAF
TRBV5-1	TRBJ1-2	ASSVGDRGTYGYT
TRBV5-1	TRBJ2-3	ASSLAPSAGGPADTQY
TRBV27	TRBJ2-7	ASSLRQASSYEQY
TRBV6-4	TRBJ1-1	ASSAFRNTEAF
TRBV6-1	TRBJ1-1	ASSEGNTGGTEAF
TRBV5-6	TRBJ1-5	ASSFRSQPQH
TRBV5-5	TRBJ1-2	ASSSSFVGGYT
TRBV9	TRBJ2-5	ASSVGGLAGGKETQY
TRBV19	TRBJ1-5	ASSIEGADQPQH
TRBV6-4	TRBJ2-3	ASKAFGGSGDTQY
TRBV9	TRBJ1-6	ASSVEIQASPTLH
TRBV10-2	TRBJ2-2	ASSELGRANTGELF
TRBV5-5	TRBJ2-1	ASSVGLAGKYNEQF
TRBV27	TRBJ1-2	ASRQSSYGYT
TRBV6-5	TRBJ1-5	ASSRGPAAGQPQH
TRBV30	TRBJ2-7	AWSAPGQGANEQY
TRBV6-1	TRBJ2-5	ATGTGTQETQY
TRBV7-2	TRBJ2-2	ASSLAGLAGGTGELF
TRBV7-2	TRBJ1-2	ASSPDRDYGYT
TRBV7-8	TRBJ1-6	ASSPRLYPSSYNSPLH
TRBV5-6	TRBJ2-3	ASSYRAVDTQY
TRBV18	TRBJ1-1	ASSHSGVNGAF
TRBV28	TRBJ1-3	ASSFRDFAGNTIY
TRBV27	TRBJ2-2	ASSPKYRTLGRGGELF
TRBV6-5	TRBJ2-1	ASSYRRGGGNEQF
TRBV15	TRBJ2-7	ATSRPGQGSGEQY